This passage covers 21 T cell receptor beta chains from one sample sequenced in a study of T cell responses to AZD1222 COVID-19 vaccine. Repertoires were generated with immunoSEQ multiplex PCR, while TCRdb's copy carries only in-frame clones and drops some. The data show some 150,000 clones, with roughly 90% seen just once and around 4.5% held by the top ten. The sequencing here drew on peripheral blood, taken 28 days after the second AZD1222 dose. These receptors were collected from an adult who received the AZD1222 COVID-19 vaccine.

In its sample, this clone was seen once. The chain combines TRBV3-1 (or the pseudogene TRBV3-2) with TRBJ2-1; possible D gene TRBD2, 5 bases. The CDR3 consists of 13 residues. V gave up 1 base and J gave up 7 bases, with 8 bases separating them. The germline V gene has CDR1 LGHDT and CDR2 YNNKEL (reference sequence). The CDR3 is CASSQGGLNEQFF. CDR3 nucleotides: TGTGCCAGCAGCCAAGGCGGGCTTAATGAGCAGTTCTTC.

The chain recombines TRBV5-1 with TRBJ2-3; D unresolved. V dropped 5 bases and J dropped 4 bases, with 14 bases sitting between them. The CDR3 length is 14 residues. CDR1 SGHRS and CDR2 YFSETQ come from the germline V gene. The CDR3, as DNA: TGCGCCAGCAGAACCTTCTTTGGGCCAGATACGCAGTATTTT. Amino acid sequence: CASRTFFGPDTQYF.

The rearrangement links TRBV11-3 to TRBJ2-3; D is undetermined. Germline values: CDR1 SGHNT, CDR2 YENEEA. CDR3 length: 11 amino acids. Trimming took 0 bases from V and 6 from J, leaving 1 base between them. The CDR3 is CASSLDDTQYF. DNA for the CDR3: TGTGCCAGCAGCTTAGATGATACGCAGTATTTT. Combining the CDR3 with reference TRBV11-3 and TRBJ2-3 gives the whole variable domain EAGVVQSPRYKIIEKKQPVAFWCNPISGHNTLYWYLQNLGQGPELLIRYENEEAVDDSQLPKDRFSAERLKGVDSTLKIQPAELGDSAVYLCASSLDDTQYFGPGTRLTVL.

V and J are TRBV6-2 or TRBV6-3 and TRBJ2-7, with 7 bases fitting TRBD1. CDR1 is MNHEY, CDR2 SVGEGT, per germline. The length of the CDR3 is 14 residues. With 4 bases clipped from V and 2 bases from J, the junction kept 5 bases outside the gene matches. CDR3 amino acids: CASSSNRGPYEQYF. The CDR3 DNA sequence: TGTGCCAGCAGTTCCAACAGGGGCCCCTACGAGCAGTACTTC.

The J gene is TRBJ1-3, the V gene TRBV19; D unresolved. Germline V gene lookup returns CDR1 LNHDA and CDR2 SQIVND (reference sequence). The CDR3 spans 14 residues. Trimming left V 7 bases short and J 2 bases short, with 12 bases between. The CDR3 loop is CASTPGRTGNTIYF. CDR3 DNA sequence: TGTGCCAGTACCCCCGGGAGGACTGGAAACACCATATATTTT.

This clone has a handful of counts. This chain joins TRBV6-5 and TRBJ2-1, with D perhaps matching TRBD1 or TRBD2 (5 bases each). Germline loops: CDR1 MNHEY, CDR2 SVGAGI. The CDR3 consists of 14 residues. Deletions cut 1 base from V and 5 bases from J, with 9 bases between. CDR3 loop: CASSYFRGNNEQFF. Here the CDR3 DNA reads TGTGCCAGCAGTTACTTCCGGGGCAACAATGAGCAGTTCTTC.

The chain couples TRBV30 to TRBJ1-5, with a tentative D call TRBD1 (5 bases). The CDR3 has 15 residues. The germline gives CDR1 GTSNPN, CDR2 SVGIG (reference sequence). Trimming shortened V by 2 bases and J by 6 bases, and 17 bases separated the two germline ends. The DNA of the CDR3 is TGTGCCTGGAGTTCTCAAGGGGTTACCCCTCAGCCCCAGCATTTT. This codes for CAWSSQGVTPQPQHF.

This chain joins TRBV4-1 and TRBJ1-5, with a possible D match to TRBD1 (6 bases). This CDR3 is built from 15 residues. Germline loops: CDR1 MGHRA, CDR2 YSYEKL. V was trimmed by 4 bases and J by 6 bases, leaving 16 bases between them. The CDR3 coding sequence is TGCGCCAGCAGCCCAGAGGGGGTAGTCGGTCAGCCCCAGCATTTT. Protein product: CASSPEGVVGQPQHF.

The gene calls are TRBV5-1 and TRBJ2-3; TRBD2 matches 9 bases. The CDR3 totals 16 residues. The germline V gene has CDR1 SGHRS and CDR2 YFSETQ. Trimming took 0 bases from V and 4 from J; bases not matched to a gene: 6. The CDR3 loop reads CASSLALLAGPDTQYF. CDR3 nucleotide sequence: TGCGCCAGCAGCTTGGCCCTCCTAGCGGGGCCAGATACGCAGTATTTT.

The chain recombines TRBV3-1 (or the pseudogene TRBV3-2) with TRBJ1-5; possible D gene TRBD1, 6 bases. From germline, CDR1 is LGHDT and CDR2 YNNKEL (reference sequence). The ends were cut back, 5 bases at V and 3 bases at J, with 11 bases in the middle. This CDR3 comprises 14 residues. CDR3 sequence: CASSDGQINQPQHF. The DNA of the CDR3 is TGTGCCAGCAGCGACGGACAGATCAATCAGCCCCAGCATTTT.

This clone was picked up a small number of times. The CDR3 protein is CASSLLGTSGAGRGETQYF. The CDR3, as DNA: TGTGCCAGCAGCTTACTCGGGACTAGCGGGGCGGGGCGGGGAGAGACCCAGTACTTC. This chain uses TRBV5-4 with TRBJ2-5; 13 bases are shared with TRBD2. Germline CDR1 and CDR2: SGHNT and YYREEE (reference sequence). Trimming removed 2 bases from V and 4 bases from J; junction bases left unmatched: 14. This CDR3 is built from 19 residues.

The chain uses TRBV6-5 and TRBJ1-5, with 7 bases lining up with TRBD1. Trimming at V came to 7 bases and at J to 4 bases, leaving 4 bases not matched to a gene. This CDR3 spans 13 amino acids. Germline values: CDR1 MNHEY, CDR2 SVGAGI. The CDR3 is CASTDRENQPQHF. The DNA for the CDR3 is TGTGCCAGCACCGACAGGGAGAATCAGCCCCAGCATTTT.

CDR3: CASSQGGVRYGYTF. For the CDR3, the DNA is TGCGCCAGCAGCCAAGGGGGGGTGAGGTATGGCTACACCTTC. This chain links TRBV4-1 with TRBJ1-2, with D maybe TRBD1 (5 bases). This CDR3 comprises 14 residues. Trimming pared 1 base from V and 5 bases from J, leaving 11 bases between. The germline V gene has CDR1 MGHRA and CDR2 YSYEKL.

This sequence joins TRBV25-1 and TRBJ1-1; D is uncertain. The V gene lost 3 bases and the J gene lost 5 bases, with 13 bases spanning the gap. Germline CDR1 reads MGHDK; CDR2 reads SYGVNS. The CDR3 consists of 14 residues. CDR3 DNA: TGTGCCAGCAGTGATCTGGGGTCTATAACTGAAGCTTTCTTT. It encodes CASSDLGSITEAFF.

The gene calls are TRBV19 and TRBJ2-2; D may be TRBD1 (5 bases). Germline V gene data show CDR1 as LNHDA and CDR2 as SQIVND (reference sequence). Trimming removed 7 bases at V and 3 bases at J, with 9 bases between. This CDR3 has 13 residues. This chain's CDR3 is CASNQGYTGELFF. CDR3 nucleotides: TGTGCCAGTAATCAGGGCTACACCGGGGAGCTGTTTTTT.

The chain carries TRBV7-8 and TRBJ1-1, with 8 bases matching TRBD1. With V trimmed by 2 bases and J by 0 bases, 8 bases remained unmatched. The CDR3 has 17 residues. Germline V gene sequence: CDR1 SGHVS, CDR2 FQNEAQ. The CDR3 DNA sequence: TGTGCCAGCAGCTTAAGCAGGGGGCAGGGCATGAACACTGAAGCTTTCTTT. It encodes CASSLSRGQGMNTEAFF.

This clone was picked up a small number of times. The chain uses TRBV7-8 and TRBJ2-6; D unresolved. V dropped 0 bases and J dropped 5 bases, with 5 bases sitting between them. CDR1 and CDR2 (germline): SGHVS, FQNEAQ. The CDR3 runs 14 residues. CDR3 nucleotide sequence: TGTGCCAGCAGCTTAGCCCGGTGGGCCAACGTCCTGACTTTC. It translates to CASSLARWANVLTF.

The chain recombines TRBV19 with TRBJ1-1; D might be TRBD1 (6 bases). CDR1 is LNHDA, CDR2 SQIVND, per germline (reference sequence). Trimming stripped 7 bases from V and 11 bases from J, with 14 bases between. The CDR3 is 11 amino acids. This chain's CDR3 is CASIAWGAAFF. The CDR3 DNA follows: TGTGCCAGTATAGCGTGGGGGGCGGCTTTCTTT.

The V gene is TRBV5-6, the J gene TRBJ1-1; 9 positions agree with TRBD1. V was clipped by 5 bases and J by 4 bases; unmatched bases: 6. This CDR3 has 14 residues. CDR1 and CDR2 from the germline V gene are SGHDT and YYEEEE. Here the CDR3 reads CASSYRGRATEAFF. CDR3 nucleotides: TGTGCCAGCAGTTACAGGGGGCGCGCCACTGAAGCTTTCTTT.

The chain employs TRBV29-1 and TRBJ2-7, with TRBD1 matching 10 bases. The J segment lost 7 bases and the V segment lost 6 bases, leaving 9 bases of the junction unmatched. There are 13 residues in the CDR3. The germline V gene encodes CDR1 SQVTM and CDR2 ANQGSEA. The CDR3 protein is CSVEGDRGDEQYF. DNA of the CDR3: TGCAGCGTCGAGGGGGACAGGGGCGATGAGCAGTACTTC.

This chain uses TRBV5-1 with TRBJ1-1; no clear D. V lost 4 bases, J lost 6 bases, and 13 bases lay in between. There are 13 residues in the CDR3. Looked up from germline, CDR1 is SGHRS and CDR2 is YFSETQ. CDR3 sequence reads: CASSRRTDAEAFF. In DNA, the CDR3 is TGCGCCAGCAGCCGCAGGACCGACGCTGAAGCTTTCTTT.